A single sample gave rise to the 27 T cell receptor beta chains below, sequenced in a study of blood T cells in healthy people across ages. Sample-barcoded 5' priming and a J-beta primer mix drove a second PCR of about 6 to 11 cycles. TCRdb independently ran MiXCR on the 5' RACE reads; one entry per CDR3 protein. The sample shows hundreds of thousands of distinct CDR3 sequences, more than 25% of them seen only once. Sequencing was performed on blood. The source is a woman older than 75 in good health.

This clonotype came up many times. This rearrangement joins TRBV12-3 or TRBV12-4 to TRBJ1-2; a weak D match, TRBD1 (5 bases). This CDR3 spans 15 amino acids. Between the trimmed V and J ends, which lost 5 bases and 5 bases, there was a span of 18 bases. CDR3 sequence reads: CASSPNTRAGYGYTF. DNA of the CDR3: TGTGCCAGCAGTCCAAATACCCGAGCAGGGTATGGCTACACCTTC.

This clonotype was seen only once. The chain links TRBV7-2 to TRBJ2-7; possible D gene TRBD1, 6 bases. This CDR3 spans 13 amino acids. V lost 10 bases and J 3 bases, leaving 16 bases between the germline ends. The germline V gene has CDR1 SGHTA and CDR2 FQGNSA. CDR3 loop: CAISEPQGYEQYF. The CDR3 coding sequence is TGTGCCATCAGTGAGCCACAGGGCTACGAGCAGTACTTC.

This clonotype was seen a handful of times. This rearrangement joins TRBV19 to TRBJ1-4; 7 nucleotides match TRBD1. The trim removed 6 bases at V and 7 bases at J, leaving 2 bases unmatched. Germline V CDR1 and CDR2: LNHDA, SQIVND (reference sequence). This CDR3 contains 12 residues. The CDR3 region has the DNA TGTGCCAGTAGGCAGGGGGTTGAAAAACTGTTTTTT. Translation gives CASRQGVEKLFF.

This clonotype occurred once. The V and J genes are TRBV20-1 and TRBJ2-1; no clear D gene. This CDR3 contains 13 residues. Looked up from germline, CDR1 is DFQATT and CDR2 is SNEGSKA (reference sequence). V gave up 5 bases and J gave up 8 bases, with 16 bases separating them. CDR3 in amino acids: CSALPGRKDEQFF. CDR3 in DNA: TGCAGTGCTTTGCCGGGCCGAAAGGATGAGCAGTTCTTC.

Concerning this clonotype: Its ends do not fully match the called genes, so a read error is possible. The rearrangement uses TRBV11-1 and TRBJ2-1; D not resolved. Per germline, CDR1 SGHAT and CDR2 FQDESV (reference sequence). The CDR3 is 12 residues long. The CDR3 nucleotides are TGTGCCAGCAGCTTAGTTGGCAATGGGCAGTTCTTC. As protein: CASSLVGNGQFF.

This chain uses TRBV27 with TRBJ1-1; no clear D gene. This CDR3 region has 14 residues. Deletions cut 4 bases from V and 5 bases from J, with 14 bases between. Germline V CDR1 and CDR2: MNHEY, SMNVEV (reference sequence). CDR3 loop: CASSYEGRWTEAFF. The CDR3 DNA reads TGTGCCAGCAGTTATGAGGGAAGATGGACTGAAGCTTTCTTT.

This clonotype showed up many times. V gene TRBV12-3 or TRBV12-4 combines with J gene TRBJ2-5, with TRBD2 matching over 10 bases. Unmatched junction bases numbered 6, after V lost 3 bases and J lost 5 bases. The CDR3 has 15 amino acids. Here the CDR3 DNA reads TGTGCCAGCAGTTTCAGCGGGGGGGCCCAGGAGACCCAGTACTTC. Translating it yields CASSFSGGAQETQYF.

Only a few counts were recorded for this clonotype. The chain uses TRBV15 and TRBJ2-5, with D perhaps assigned TRBD1 or TRBD2 (5 bases each). This CDR3 has 15 amino acids. Germline assignment: CDR1 LNHNV and CDR2 YYDKDF (reference sequence). Trimming removed 1 base at V and 5 bases at J, with 14 bases between. In nucleotides, the CDR3 is TGTGCCACCAGCAGAGCTTTGGGGGTTGGGGAGACCCAGTACTTC. This encodes CATSRALGVGETQYF.

This clonotype was recorded at least ten times. The CDR3 DNA reads as TGCAGCGTTGATGGGCGGCAGCGAGAGACCCAGTACTTC. It yields the protein CSVDGRQRETQYF. The V and J genes are TRBV29-1 and TRBJ2-5; D call uncertain. The ends were cut back, 3 bases at V and 4 bases at J, with 12 bases in the middle. This CDR3 contains 13 residues. Germline V gene lookup returns CDR1 SQVTM and CDR2 ANQGSEA. Together with reference TRBV29-1 and TRBJ2-5, the CDR3 gives the full variable domain: SAVISQKPSRDICQRGTSLTIQCQVDSQVTMMFWYRQQPGQSLTLIATANQGSEATYESGFVIDKFPISRPNLTFSTLTVSNMSPEDSSIYLCSVDGRQRETQYFGPGTRLLVL.

This clonotype was seen a handful of times. This may come from a read error, since a much larger clone is one base off. The V call is TRBV5-1, the J call TRBJ2-1, with TRBD2 matching over 10 bases. This CDR3 contains 17 residues. Germline V CDR1 and CDR2: SGHRS, YFSETQ. CDR3 bases: TGCGTCAGCAGCTCCCTAGCTAGCGGGGGCGCCTACAATGAGCAGTTCTTC. This sequence encodes CVSSSLASGGAYNEQFF.

Regarding this clonotype: This may be a read error: a much more frequent sequence differs by one nucleotide. The chain has TRBV6-5 and TRBJ2-1; the D gene is possibly TRBD2 (7 bases). The DNA matches TRBJ2-7 better at its end, which makes the J call doubtful. Looked up from germline, CDR1 is MNHEY and CDR2 is SVGAGI. This CDR3 contains 15 residues. The CDR3 DNA reads TGTGCCAGCAGTCCGCTTCGGGGGGCCTACAATGAGCAGTACTTC. Its translation: CASSPLRGAYNEQYF.

This chain links TRBV7-2 with TRBJ2-1; the match to TRBD2 covers 10 bases. V lost 6 bases, J lost 7 bases, and 9 bases stayed unmatched. The CDR3 consists of 15 residues. Per germline, CDR1 SGHTA and CDR2 FQGNSA. Here the CDR3 DNA reads TGTGCCAGCAGACTCGGGCTAGCGGGGGCTAATGAGCAGTTCTTC. It codes for CASRLGLAGANEQFF. The full variable domain, with the rest looked up from reference TRBV7-2 and TRBJ2-1, is GAGVSQSPSNKVTEKGKDVELRCDPISGHTALYWYRQSLGQGLEFLIYFQGNSAPDKSGLPSDRFSAERTGGSVSTLTIQRTQQEDSAVYLCASRLGLAGANEQFFGPGTRLTVL.

This clonotype showed up many times. V usage is TRBV6-2 or TRBV6-3 and J usage is TRBJ2-3, with D maybe TRBD1 (6 bases). This CDR3 spans 14 amino acids. In germline, CDR1 is MNHEY, CDR2 SVGEGT. The V end lost 5 bases, the J end lost 4 bases, and 13 bases lay between the germline ends. The CDR3: CASSRTVLADTQYF. CDR3 DNA sequence: TGTGCCAGCAGTCGGACAGTACTAGCAGATACGCAGTATTTT.

This clonotype appeared once. The chain joins TRBV20-1 to TRBJ2-5, with 16 bases matching TRBD2. Germline trimming cut 8 bases from V and 0 bases from J; bases unmatched to any gene: 9. The CDR3 runs to 17 residues. CDR1 is DFQATT, CDR2 SNEGSKA, per germline (reference sequence). The CDR3 loop is CSPESGLAGGHQETQYF. Here the CDR3 DNA reads TGCAGTCCGGAATCGGGACTAGCGGGGGGGCACCAAGAGACCCAGTACTTC.

This clonotype was observed many times. This sequence joins TRBV5-8 and TRBJ2-4; D perhaps matches TRBD1 (6 bases). Germline assignment: CDR1 SGHTS and CDR2 YDEGEE. V was clipped by 5 bases and J by 4 bases, with 16 bases between them. The CDR3 sequence is 15 residues long. CDR3 sequence: CASRVTGVSKNIQYF. The CDR3 bases are TGTGCCAGCAGGGTGACAGGTGTCTCTAAAAACATTCAGTACTTC.

This clonotype was recorded many times. The chain couples TRBV30 to TRBJ1-2; 10 nucleotides line up with TRBD1. The J segment lost 8 bases and the V segment lost 7 bases, leaving 10 bases of the junction unmatched. The CDR3 is 13 amino acids. Germline loops: CDR1 GTSNPN, CDR2 SVGIG (reference sequence). CDR3 residues: CAYADRGFGGYTF. DNA of the CDR3: TGTGCCTATGCGGACAGGGGGTTTGGGGGCTACACCTTC. The full variable domain, completed using reference TRBV30 and TRBJ1-2, is SQTIHQWPATLVQPVGSPLSLECTVEGTSNPNLYWYRQAAGRGLQLLFYSVGIGQISSEVPQNLSASRPQDRQFILSSKKLLLSDSGFYLCAYADRGFGGYTFGSGTRLTVV.

This clonotype was seen ten or more times. V is TRBV20-1 and J is TRBJ2-2; the match to TRBD1 covers 7 bases. The CDR3 totals 15 residues. Germline CDR1 and CDR2: DFQATT and SNEGSKA (reference sequence). The trim removed 6 bases at V and 3 bases at J, leaving 10 bases unmatched. CDR3: CSARRQGVYTGELFF. CDR3 sequence (DNA): TGCAGTGCCCGGCGCCAGGGGGTTTACACCGGGGAGCTGTTTTTT.

Concerning this clonotype: A read error may be the cause here, since a much bigger clone is one base away. The chain recombines TRBV6-2 or TRBV6-3 with TRBJ2-1, with 8 positions matching TRBD2. Trimming took 5 bases from V and 15 from J; bases not matched to a gene: 9. Germline V CDR1 and CDR2: MNHEY, SVGEGT. There are 12 residues in the CDR3. Here the CDR3 DNA reads TGTGCCAGCAGTGGGTTACCGGGGGGGCCGTTCTTC. Translating it yields CASSGLPGGPFF.

The chain joins TRBV2 to TRBJ1-2; 10 bases are shared with TRBD1. J was trimmed by 3 bases and V by 4 bases; bases with no gene match: 11. From germline, CDR1 is SNHLY and CDR2 FYNNEI. This CDR3 comprises 17 residues. Written as DNA, the CDR3 is TGTGCCAGCAGTGCCAGGGACAGGGGCTTTGGGGACTATGGCTACACCTTC. It yields the protein CASSARDRGFGDYGYTF.

This clonotype was recorded at least ten times. The chain recombines TRBV7-9 with TRBJ2-7; D unclear. Trimming stripped 5 bases from V and 3 bases from J, with 14 bases between. The CDR3 spans 14 residues. Germline lookup yields CDR1 SEHNR and CDR2 FQNEAQ (reference sequence). The CDR3 bases are TGTGCCAGCAGCCCTGCCGGGCATCTCTACGAGCAGTACTTC. Protein: CASSPAGHLYEQYF.

The sample holds many counts of this clonotype. This chain connects TRBV6-1 to TRBJ2-4; D perhaps matches TRBD2 (6 bases). The CDR3 has 19 residues. CDR1 is MNHNS and CDR2 is SASEGT in the germline V gene. V was pared by 1 base and J by 2 bases, with 21 bases between. DNA for the CDR3: TGTGCCAGCAGTGAAGGGCTGGGGACTGCGGGGAGTTCCAAAAACATTCAGTACTTC. This codes for CASSEGLGTAGSSKNIQYF.

This clonotype was seen ten or more times. The rearrangement joins TRBV7-2 to TRBJ2-3; 8 bases are shared with TRBD1. V dropped 3 bases and J dropped 1; count of bases not matched to a gene: 6. From germline, CDR1 is SGHTA and CDR2 FQGNSA. The length of the CDR3 is 16 residues. CDR3 region: CASSFRTGPGTDTQYF. The CDR3 DNA reads as TGTGCCAGCAGCTTCCGGACAGGGCCAGGCACAGATACGCAGTATTTT.

Concerning this clonotype: Germline is not matched at one junction end, which may reflect a read error. The rearrangement joins TRBV3-1 to TRBJ2-3; TRBD2 aligns across 7 bases. Per germline, CDR1 LGHDT and CDR2 YNNKEL (reference sequence). The CDR3 spans 16 residues. This chain's CDR3 is CASTESTGTTTGTQYF. The CDR3 DNA reads TGTGCCAGCACCGAAAGCACCGGGACTACCACAGGTACGCAGTATTTT.

This clonotype was observed at least ten times. The chain combines TRBV20-1 with TRBJ1-2; 8 positions agree with TRBD1. V dropped 6 bases and J dropped 7; count of bases not matched to a gene: 4. This CDR3 contains 11 residues. Per the germline V gene, CDR1 is DFQATT and CDR2 is SNEGSKA (reference sequence). The DNA of the CDR3 is TGCAGTGCCGCGACAGGGGTTGGCTACACCTTC. This encodes CSAATGVGYTF.

This clonotype was seen repeatedly, ten times or more. The chain links TRBV2 to TRBJ2-5; 7 bases align to TRBD2. The CDR3 has 14 amino acids. Trimming took 8 bases from V and 2 from J; bases not matched to a gene: 8. Germline V gives CDR1 SNHLY, CDR2 FYNNEI. The CDR3 nucleotides read TGTGCCAGCTCGGGGACTACACTACAAGAGACCCAGTACTTC. Translation: CASSGTTLQETQYF. Based on the CDR3 plus reference TRBV2 and TRBJ2-5, the full variable domain is EPEVTQTPSHQVTQMGQEVILRCVPISNHLYFYWYRQILGQKVEFLVSFYNNEISEKSEIFDDQFSVERPDGSNFTLKIRSTKLEDSAMYFCASSGTTLQETQYFGPGTRLLVL.

To note about this clonotype: It may be a read error: a sequence one base away is much more abundant. The chain has TRBV20-1 and TRBJ1-1, with 8 bases fitting TRBD1. This CDR3 region has 16 residues. Germline CDR1 and CDR2: DFQATT and SNEGSKA (reference sequence). As DNA, the CDR3 is TGCAGTGCTAGGCAATCCAGGGGGCGGTTTAACACTGAAACTTTCTTT. Translating gives CSARQSRGRFNTETFF.

This clonotype was found many times. V and J are TRBV6-2 or TRBV6-3 and TRBJ2-1, with D unclear. Germline CDR1 reads MNHEY; CDR2 reads SVGEGT. The V and J ends lost 0 bases and 5 bases respectively, with 8 bases between them. This CDR3 is built from 14 residues. This CDR3 is CASSYSNLNNEQFF. As DNA, the CDR3 is TGTGCCAGCAGTTACTCGAATCTCAACAATGAGCAGTTCTTC.